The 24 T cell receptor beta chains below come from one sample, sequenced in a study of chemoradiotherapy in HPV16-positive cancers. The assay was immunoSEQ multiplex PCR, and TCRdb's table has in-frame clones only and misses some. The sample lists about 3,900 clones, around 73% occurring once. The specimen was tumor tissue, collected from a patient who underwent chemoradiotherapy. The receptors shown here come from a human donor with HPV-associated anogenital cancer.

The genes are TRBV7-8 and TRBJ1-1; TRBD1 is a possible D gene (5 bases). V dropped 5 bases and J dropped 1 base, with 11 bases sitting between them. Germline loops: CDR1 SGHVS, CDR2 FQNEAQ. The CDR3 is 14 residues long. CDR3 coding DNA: TGTGCCAGCAGCCCCGGACACCCGAACACTGAAGCTTTCTTT. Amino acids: CASSPGHPNTEAFF.

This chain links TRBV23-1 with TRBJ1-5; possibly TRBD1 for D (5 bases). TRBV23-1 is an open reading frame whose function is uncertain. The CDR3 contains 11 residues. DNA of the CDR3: TGCGCTCCGGCAGGGAACCAGCCCCAGCATTTT. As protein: CAPAGNQPQHF.

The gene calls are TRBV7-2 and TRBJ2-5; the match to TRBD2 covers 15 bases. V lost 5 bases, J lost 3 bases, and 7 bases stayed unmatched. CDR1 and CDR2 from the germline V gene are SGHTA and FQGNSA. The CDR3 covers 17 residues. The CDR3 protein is CASSDGLAGGVKETQYF. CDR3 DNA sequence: TGTGCCAGCAGCGACGGACTAGCGGGGGGGGTGAAAGAGACCCAGTACTTC.

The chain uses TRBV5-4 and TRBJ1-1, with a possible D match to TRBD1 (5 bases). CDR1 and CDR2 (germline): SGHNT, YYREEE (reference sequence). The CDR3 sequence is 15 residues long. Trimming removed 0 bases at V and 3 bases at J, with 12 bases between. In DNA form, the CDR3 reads TGTGCCAGCAGCTTGGCCGGGAGGGGATACACTGAAGCTTTCTTT. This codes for CASSLAGRGYTEAFF.

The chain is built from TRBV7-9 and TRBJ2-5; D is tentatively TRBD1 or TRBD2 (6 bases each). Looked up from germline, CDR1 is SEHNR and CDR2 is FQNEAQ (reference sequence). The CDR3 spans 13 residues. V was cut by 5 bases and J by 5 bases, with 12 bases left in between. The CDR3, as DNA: TGTGCCAGCAGCCCCAGGGGAGGCGAGACCCAGTACTTC. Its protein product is CASSPRGGETQYF.

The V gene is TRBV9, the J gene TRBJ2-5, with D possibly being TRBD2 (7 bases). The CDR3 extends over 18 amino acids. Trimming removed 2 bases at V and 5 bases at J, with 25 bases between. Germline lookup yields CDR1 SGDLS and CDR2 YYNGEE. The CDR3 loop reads CASSVGQPRAGMSETQYF. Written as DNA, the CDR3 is TGTGCCAGCAGCGTCGGACAGCCCCGAGCGGGGATGTCGGAGACCCAGTACTTC.

CDR3 amino acids: CASSISDRPGNTIYF. CDR3 DNA sequence: TGTGCCAGTAGTATAAGCGACAGACCTGGAAACACCATATATTTT. This sequence joins TRBV19 and TRBJ1-3, with a tentative D call TRBD1 (5 bases). This CDR3 comprises 15 residues. V lost 2 bases to trimming and J lost 2 bases, with 10 bases between them. Germline V gene sequence: CDR1 LNHDA, CDR2 SQIVND (reference sequence).

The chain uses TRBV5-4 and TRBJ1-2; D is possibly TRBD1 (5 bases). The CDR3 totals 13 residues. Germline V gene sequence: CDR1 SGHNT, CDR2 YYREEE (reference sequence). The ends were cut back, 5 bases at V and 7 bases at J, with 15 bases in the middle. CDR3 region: CASRAQGVLGYTF. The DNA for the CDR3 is TGTGCCAGCAGAGCCCAGGGAGTCCTTGGCTACACCTTC.

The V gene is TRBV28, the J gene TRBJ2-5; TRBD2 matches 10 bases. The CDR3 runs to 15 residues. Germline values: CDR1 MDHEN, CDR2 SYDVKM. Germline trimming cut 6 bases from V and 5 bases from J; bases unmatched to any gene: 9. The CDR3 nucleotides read TGTGCCAGCAGGGCTAGCGGGGGCGGCGGGGAGACCCAGTACTTC. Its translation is CASRASGGGGETQYF.

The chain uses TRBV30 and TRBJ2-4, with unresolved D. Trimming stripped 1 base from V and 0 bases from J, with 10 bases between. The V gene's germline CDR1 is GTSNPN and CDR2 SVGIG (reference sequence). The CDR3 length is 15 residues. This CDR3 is CAWSGQNLAKNIQYF. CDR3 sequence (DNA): TGTGCCTGGAGTGGCCAGAATCTAGCCAAAAACATTCAGTACTTC.

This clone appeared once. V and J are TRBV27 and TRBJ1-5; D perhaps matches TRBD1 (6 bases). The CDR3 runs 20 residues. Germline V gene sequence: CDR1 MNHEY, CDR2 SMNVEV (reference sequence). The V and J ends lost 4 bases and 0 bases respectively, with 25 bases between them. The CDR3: CASSSTPHLGGLLSNQPQHF. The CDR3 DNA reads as TGTGCCAGCAGTTCCACCCCACACCTCGGGGGCCTCCTTAGCAATCAGCCCCAGCATTTT.

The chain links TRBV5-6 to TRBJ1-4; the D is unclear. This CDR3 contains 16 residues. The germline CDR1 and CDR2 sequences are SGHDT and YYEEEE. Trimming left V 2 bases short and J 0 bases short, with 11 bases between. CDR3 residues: CASSFFGFSTNEKLFF. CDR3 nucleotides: TGTGCCAGCAGCTTCTTCGGTTTCTCAACTAATGAAAAACTGTTTTTT.

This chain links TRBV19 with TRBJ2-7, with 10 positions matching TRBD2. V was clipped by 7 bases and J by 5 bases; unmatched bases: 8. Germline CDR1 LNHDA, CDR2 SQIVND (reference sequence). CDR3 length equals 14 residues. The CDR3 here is CASTPSGSLNEQYF. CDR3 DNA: TGTGCCAGTACCCCTAGCGGGAGTCTTAACGAGCAGTACTTC. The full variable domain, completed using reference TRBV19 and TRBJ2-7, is DGGITQSPKYLFRKEGQNVTLSCEQNLNHDAMYWYRQDPGQGLRLIYYSQIVNDFQKGDIAEGYSVSREKKESFPLTVTSAQKNPTAFYLCASTPSGSLNEQYFGPGTRLTVT.

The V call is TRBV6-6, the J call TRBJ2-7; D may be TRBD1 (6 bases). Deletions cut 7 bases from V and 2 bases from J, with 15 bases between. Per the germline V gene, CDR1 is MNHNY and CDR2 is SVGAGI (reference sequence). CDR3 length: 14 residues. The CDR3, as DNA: TGTGCCAGCAATACAGGGCTTACAGCCTACGAGCAGTACTTC. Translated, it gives CASNTGLTAYEQYF.

The CDR3 DNA reads as TGTGCTAGTGGTTTGGTAACGAGGGATTTAAGGTATGGCTACACCTTC. Its protein product is CASGLVTRDLRYGYTF. The J gene is TRBJ1-2, the V gene TRBV12-5, with D unclear. The CDR3 has 16 amino acids. V was clipped by 0 bases and J by 5 bases, with 16 bases between them. Germline lookup yields CDR1 LGHNT and CDR2 FRNRAP.

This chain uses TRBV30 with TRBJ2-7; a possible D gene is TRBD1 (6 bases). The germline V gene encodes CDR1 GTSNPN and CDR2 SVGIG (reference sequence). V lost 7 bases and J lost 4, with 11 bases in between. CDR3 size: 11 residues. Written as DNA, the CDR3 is TGTGCCTCCTCTAGGGGGTACGAGCAGTACTTC. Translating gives CASSRGYEQYF.

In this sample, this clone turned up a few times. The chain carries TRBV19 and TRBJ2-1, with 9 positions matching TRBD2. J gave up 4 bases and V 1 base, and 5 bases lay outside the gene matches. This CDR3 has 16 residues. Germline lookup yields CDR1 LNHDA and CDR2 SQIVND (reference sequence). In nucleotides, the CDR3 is TGTGCCAGTAGTATAGTTGCTAGCGGGATATACAATGAGCAGTTCTTC. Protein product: CASSIVASGIYNEQFF.

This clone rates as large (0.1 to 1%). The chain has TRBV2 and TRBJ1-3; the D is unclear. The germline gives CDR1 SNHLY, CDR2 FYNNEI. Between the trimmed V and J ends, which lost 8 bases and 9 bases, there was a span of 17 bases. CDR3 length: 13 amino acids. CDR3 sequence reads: CASRYSSQSTIYF. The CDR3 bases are TGTGCCAGCCGATACAGTTCTCAATCCACCATATATTTT.

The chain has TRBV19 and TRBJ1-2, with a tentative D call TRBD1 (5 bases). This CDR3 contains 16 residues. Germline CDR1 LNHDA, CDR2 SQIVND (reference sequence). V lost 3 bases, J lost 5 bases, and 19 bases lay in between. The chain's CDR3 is CASSIGTVRGPYGYTF. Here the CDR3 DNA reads TGTGCCAGTAGTATTGGCACAGTCCGGGGCCCTTATGGCTACACCTTC.

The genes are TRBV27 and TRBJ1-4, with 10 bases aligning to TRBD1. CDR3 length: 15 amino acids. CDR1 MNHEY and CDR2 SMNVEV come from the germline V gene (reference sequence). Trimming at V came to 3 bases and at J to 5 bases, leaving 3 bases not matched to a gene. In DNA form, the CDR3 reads TGTGCCAGCAGTTTGGGACAGGGGCCGAATGAAAAACTGTTTTTT. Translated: CASSLGQGPNEKLFF.

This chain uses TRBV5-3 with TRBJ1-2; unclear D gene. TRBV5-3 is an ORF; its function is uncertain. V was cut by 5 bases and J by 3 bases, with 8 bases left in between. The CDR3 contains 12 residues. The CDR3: CARRPGHYGYTF. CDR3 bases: TGTGCCAGAAGACCTGGACACTATGGCTACACCTTC.

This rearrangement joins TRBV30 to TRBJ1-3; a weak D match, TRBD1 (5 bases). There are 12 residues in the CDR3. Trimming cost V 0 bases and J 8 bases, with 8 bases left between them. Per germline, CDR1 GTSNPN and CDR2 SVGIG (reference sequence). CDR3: CAWSVRGDTIYF. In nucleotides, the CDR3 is TGTGCCTGGAGTGTACGGGGGGACACCATATATTTT.

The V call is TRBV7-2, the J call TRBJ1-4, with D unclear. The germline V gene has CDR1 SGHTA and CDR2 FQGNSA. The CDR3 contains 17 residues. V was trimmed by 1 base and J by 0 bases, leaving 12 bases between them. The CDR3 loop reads CASSLGRGSATNEKLFF. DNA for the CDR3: TGTGCCAGCAGCTTAGGTAGAGGTTCCGCAACTAATGAAAAACTGTTTTTT.

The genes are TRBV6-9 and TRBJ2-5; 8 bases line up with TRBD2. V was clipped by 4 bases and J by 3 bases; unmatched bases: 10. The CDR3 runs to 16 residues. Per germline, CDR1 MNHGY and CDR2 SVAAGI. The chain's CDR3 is CASSSGSTSGKETQYF. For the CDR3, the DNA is TGTGCCAGCAGTTCTGGGAGTACTAGCGGAAAAGAGACCCAGTACTTC.